A selection of T cell receptor beta chains follows, all from one sample in a study of blood T cell repertoires in COVID-19. Method: immunoSEQ multiplex PCR; TCRdb's copy keeps in-frame clones and lacks some. The sample yields about 50,000 clones, about 89% seen once. Sample: peripheral blood. The origin of the receptors is a human donor in a cohort sampled during active COVID-19. Each CDR3 is given with its conserved first and last residue. Each record gives: D gene, clone size, V gene, J gene, CDR3 protein, CDR3 DNA. The D gene is left open where the match is weak. Some rows mark clone size as missing; the rest say once, few, many or name a class of expanded clone.

TRBD1,NA,TRBV7-8,TRBJ1-1,CASSLVLRGRGSAFF,TGTGCCAGCAGCTTAGTGTTAAGGGGGCGAGGTTCCGCTTTCTTT
NA,NA,TRBV30,TRBJ1-1,CAWSHDRPNTEAFF,TGTGCCTGGAGTCATGACAGACCGAACACTGAAGCTTTCTTT
NA,NA,TRBV19,TRBJ2-2,CASRDGGLNTGELFF,TGTGCCAGTAGGGACGGGGGACTCAACACCGGGGAGCTGTTTTTT
TRBD1,NA,TRBV24-1,TRBJ1-4,CATSEAGTGDEKLFF,TGTGCCACCAGTGAGGCCGGGACAGGAGATGAAAAACTGTTTTTT
TRBD1,NA,TRBV3-1/TRBV3-2,TRBJ1-3,CASSHDIQGAGNTIYF,TGTGCCAGCAGCCACGATATTCAGGGGGCCGGAAACACCATATATTTT
NA,once,TRBV7-7,TRBJ2-1,CASSKSSYNEQFF,TGTGCTAGCAGCAAGAGCTCCTACAATGAGCAGTTCTTC
NA,NA,TRBV5-1,TRBJ2-1,CASSLRRSSYNEQFF,TGCGCCAGCAGCTTGCGGAGATCTAGCTACAATGAGCAGTTCTTC
TRBD2,NA,TRBV6-5,TRBJ2-2,CASSYGRAGTGELFF,TGTGCCAGCAGTTACGGGAGGGCGGGCACCGGGGAGCTGTTTTTT
TRBD2,NA,TRBV3-1/TRBV3-2,TRBJ2-3,CASSQEGTSGFSYTQYF,TGTGCCAGCAGCCAAGAGGGGACTAGCGGGTTTTCGTATACGCAGTATTTT
TRBD1,NA,TRBV5-1,TRBJ1-4,CASSPVTGDAEKLFF,TGCGCCAGCAGCCCGGTGACAGGGGACGCTGAAAAACTGTTTTTT
NA,NA,TRBV25-1,TRBJ2-1,CATAGAREQFF,TGTGCCACCGCTGGGGCGCGGGAGCAGTTCTTC
NA,NA,TRBV6-4,TRBJ2-1,CASTPHRDTSYNEQFF,TGTGCCAGCACTCCCCACCGGGACACCTCATACAATGAGCAGTTCTTC
TRBD1,NA,TRBV7-9,TRBJ2-5,CASSTGQLQETQYF,TGTGCCAGCAGCACGGGACAGCTCCAAGAGACCCAGTACTTC